Each of the 13 T cell receptor beta chains below was sequenced from the same sample in a study of cytomegalovirus exposure and HLA in healthy donors. PCR employed 60 Vbeta and 13 Jbeta primers. Sequenced by immunoSEQ multiplex PCR; TCRdb stores in-frame clones only, minus some. The sample shows under 150,000 clones, 80% of them seen only once. Sequenced sample: PBMCs. The receptor source for this set is a man aged 45-60 years in good health and CMV-seronegative.

The chain is built from TRBV30 and TRBJ2-7, with 12 positions matching TRBD2. CDR1 and CDR2 from the germline V gene are GTSNPN and SVGIG (reference sequence). V lost 7 bases, J lost 3 bases, and 4 bases stayed unmatched. The CDR3 consists of 13 residues. This chain's CDR3 is CASMTSGSYEQYF. Here the CDR3 DNA reads TGTGCCTCCATGACTAGCGGGAGCTACGAGCAGTACTTC.

The chain combines TRBV5-4 with TRBJ1-6; maybe TRBD1 (5 bases). The V end lost 1 base, the J end lost 8 bases, and 13 bases lay between the germline ends. The CDR3 spans 15 residues. Germline assignment: CDR1 SGHNT and CDR2 YYREEE (reference sequence). CDR3 sequence reads: CASSLWRGRDSPLHF. CDR3 DNA: TGTGCCAGCAGCTTGTGGAGGGGACGGGATTCACCCCTCCACTTT.

This sequence joins TRBV5-1 and TRBJ2-7; unclear D gene. Germline-derived CDR1 and CDR2 are SGHRS and YFSETQ. The CDR3 length is 13 residues. Between the trimmed V and J ends, which lost 5 bases and 2 bases, there was a span of 11 bases. In nucleotides, the CDR3 is TGCGCCAGCAGAACCGCCAGTGCCTACGAGCAGTACTTC. This gives the protein CASRTASAYEQYF. Full variable domain (remainder filled in from reference TRBV5-1 and TRBJ2-7): KAGVTQTPRYLIKTRGQQVTLSCSPISGHRSVSWYQQTPGQGLQFLFEYFSETQRNKGNFPGRFSGRQFSNSRSEMNVSTLELGDSALYLCASRTASAYEQYFGPGTRLTVT.

V and J are TRBV29-1 and TRBJ2-3; D uncertain. Germline V gene data show CDR1 as SQVTM and CDR2 as ANQGSEA. Trimming took 6 bases from V and 2 from J, leaving 9 bases between them. The CDR3 has 12 residues. CDR3 nucleotide sequence: TGCAGCGTAAAACCCTACACAGATACGCAGTATTTT. As protein: CSVKPYTDTQYF.

This sequence joins TRBV5-5 and TRBJ2-7; TRBD2 is a possible D gene (5 bases). Trimming cost V 1 base and J 0 bases, with 11 bases left between them. This CDR3 has 15 amino acids. Germline values: CDR1 SGHKS, CDR2 YYEKEE (reference sequence). The CDR3 DNA follows: TGTGCCAGCAGCTTGTCCCCCGGGGACTCCTACGAGCAGTACTTC. Amino acid sequence: CASSLSPGDSYEQYF.

This clone was seen a single time. The CDR3 bases are TGTGCCAGCAGCGCAGACGCACAGGGCACTAATGAAAAACTGTTTTTT. It is translated as CASSADAQGTNEKLFF. The chain links TRBV9 to TRBJ1-4; possibly TRBD1 for D (6 bases). Per the germline V gene, CDR1 is SGDLS and CDR2 is YYNGEE. V was shortened by 3 bases and J by 2 bases, with 14 bases between the two germline ends. The CDR3 extends over 16 amino acids.

This clone was seen a single time. Here the CDR3 reads CASSQDLSGGLRETQYF. CDR3 nucleotides: TGCGCCAGCAGCCAAGATCTCAGCGGGGGCCTTCGGGAGACCCAGTACTTC. The chain couples TRBV4-1 to TRBJ2-5; 8 bases match TRBD2. This CDR3 contains 17 residues. The junction had 11 bases not matched to a gene; V was cut back by 0 bases and J by 5 bases. Germline assignment: CDR1 MGHRA and CDR2 YSYEKL.

This chain links TRBV5-1 with TRBJ2-5; 14 bases line up with TRBD2. The length of the CDR3 is 17 residues. In germline, CDR1 is SGHRS, CDR2 YFSETQ. Germline trimming cut 0 bases from V and 2 bases from J; bases unmatched to any gene: 3. The CDR3 coding sequence is TGCGCCAGCAGCTTGGACGGGACTAGCGGGGGACAAGAGACCCAGTACTTC. Translation gives CASSLDGTSGGQETQYF.

V gene TRBV6-1 combines with J gene TRBJ2-7; 7 bases map to TRBD1. V lost 8 bases and J lost 0; bases outside the gene matches: 7. The CDR3 runs to 14 residues. Germline V gene sequence: CDR1 MNHNS, CDR2 SASEGT. CDR3 nucleotides: TGTGCCAGCCATACAGGGGAGAGCTCCTACGAGCAGTACTTC. It translates to CASHTGESSYEQYF.

This clone was detected once. V gene TRBV27 combines with J gene TRBJ1-1, with 7 bases fitting TRBD1. Trimming cost V 1 base and J 8 bases; bases outside gene matches: 7. CDR3 length: 14 amino acids. The germline V gene has CDR1 MNHEY and CDR2 SMNVEV (reference sequence). CDR3 amino acids: CASSLWNRGGEAFF. Written as DNA, the CDR3 is TGTGCCAGCAGTTTATGGAACAGGGGAGGCGAAGCTTTCTTT.

The J gene is TRBJ2-7, the V gene TRBV7-2, with 8 bases identical to TRBD2. The CDR3 is 16 residues long. Germline lookup yields CDR1 SGHTA and CDR2 FQGNSA. V trimming: 3 bases; J trimming: 2 bases; junction bases outside the gene matches: 9. The CDR3 sequence: CASSFGGLAGPYEQYF. CDR3 nucleotide sequence: TGTGCCAGCAGCTTCGGGGGGCTAGCGGGTCCCTACGAGCAGTACTTC.

The V gene is TRBV30, the J gene TRBJ2-7, with D perhaps matching TRBD1 (8 bases). Germline assignment: CDR1 GTSNPN and CDR2 SVGIG (reference sequence). Deletions cut 4 bases from V and 7 bases from J, with 20 bases between. The CDR3 covers 14 residues. CDR3 protein: CAWTRTGWGGEQYF. DNA of the CDR3: TGTGCCTGGACCCGGACAGGGTGGGGGGGGGAGCAGTACTTC.

This chain joins TRBV19 and TRBJ2-7; 8 positions agree with TRBD1. V shed 4 bases and J 2 bases; nucleotides not matched to a gene: 1. The CDR3 is made up of 13 amino acids. Germline lookup yields CDR1 LNHDA and CDR2 SQIVND (reference sequence). The CDR3 spells CASSRQGTYEQYF. The CDR3, as DNA: TGTGCCAGTAGTAGACAGGGGACCTACGAGCAGTACTTC.